Listed below are T cell receptor beta chains from one sample, sequenced in a study of early T cells in non-severe SARS-CoV-2 infection. Each CDR3 protein is one row after TCRdb ran MiXCR on the 5' RACE reads. The table has approximately 39,000 distinct CDR3 sequences, roughly 9.9% seen once. Material for sequencing was whole blood. The receptors shown here come from an adult who was a healthcare worker with PCR-confirmed SARS-CoV-2 infection or an uninfected control (not recorded which). The CDR3 runs from the conserved cysteine through the conserved F or W. Each record gives: CDR3 protein, V gene.

CASSSPGQGATKEQYF | TRBV28
CSVDLLLGDTQYF | TRBV29-1
CASSIILGNEQFF | TRBV19
CASSFWGSNSPLHF | TRBV12-3/TRBV12-4
CASSLAAGNGYTF | TRBV7-9
CASSYSWETEAFF | TRBV6-2/TRBV6-3
CASSRQGDEQFF | TRBV7-6
CASSGGLRYNEQFF | TRBV4-1
CASPSRSSPPSMTPDTQYF | TRBV18
CASSYEADGGEQYF | TRBV6-5
CASSSNNEQGSPLHF | TRBV6-6
CASSIRDGEKPQHF | TRBV19
CASNSPGRGNNEQFF | TRBV9
CASSSQGITEAFF | TRBV6-5
CSARLNSGELFF | TRBV20-1
CASTLAGADTQYF | TRBV11-2
CASSSRTGFNSPLHF | TRBV12-3/TRBV12-4
CSVEEGAVFF | TRBV29-1
CASSIGAQGEPQHF | TRBV19
CASSIPDRHEQYF | TRBV28
CASSLHRDNQPQHF | TRBV12-3/TRBV12-4
CASRMNSGIQFF | TRBV7-9
CASSLGGPGELFF | TRBV12-3/TRBV12-4
CASSLDATWAPTEAFF | TRBV5-1
CASSQISGQPQHF | TRBV7-6
CASSPQDAGRVPQPQHF | TRBV12-3/TRBV12-4
CASSLGRANTDTQYF | TRBV7-6
CASSQTGVSNYGYTF | TRBV7-3
CASMIQGLSGANVLTF | TRBV14
CASGGQGWTKKLFF | TRBV27
CASRVGRMNTEAFF | TRBV5-6
CASSYGGVDTQYF | TRBV7-8